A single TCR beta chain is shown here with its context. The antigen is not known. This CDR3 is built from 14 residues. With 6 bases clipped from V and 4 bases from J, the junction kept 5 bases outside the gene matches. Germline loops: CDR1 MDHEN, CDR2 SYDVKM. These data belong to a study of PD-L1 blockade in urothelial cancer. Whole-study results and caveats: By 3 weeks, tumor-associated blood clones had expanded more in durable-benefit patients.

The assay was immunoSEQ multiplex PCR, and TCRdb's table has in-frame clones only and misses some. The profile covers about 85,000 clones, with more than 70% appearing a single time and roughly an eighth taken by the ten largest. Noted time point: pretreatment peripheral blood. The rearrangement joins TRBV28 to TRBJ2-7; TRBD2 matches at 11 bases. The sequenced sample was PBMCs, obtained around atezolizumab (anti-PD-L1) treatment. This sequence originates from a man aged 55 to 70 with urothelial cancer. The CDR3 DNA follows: TGTGCCAGCAGGGAACTAGCGGGAGTGTACGAGCAGTACTTC. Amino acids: CASRELAGVYEQYF.